This record concerns one T cell receptor beta chain sequence. Its matching antigen is unknown. Since the CDR3 does not end with the conserved phenylalanine or tryptophan, this likely comes from a read error. The limits of the CDR3 on the DNA are not certain, so only TCRdb's listed CDR3 is given. Germline loops: CDR1 DFQATT, CDR2 SNEGSKA (reference sequence). Termini included, the CDR3 measures 18 amino acids. This sample is part of a study of T cells in Graves' hyperthyroidism and ophthalmopathy. Template material for amplifying TCR beta CDR3 regions consisted of RNA transcripts. First-round RT-PCR targeting the TCR CDR3 was performed with the HTBI primer set. TCRdb re-derived calls from the multiplex PCR reads in MiXCR, one entry per CDR3 protein. The sample carries 40,000 to 60,000 distinct CDR3 sequences, less than 60% recorded once. Points from the study as a whole: Most thyroid clonotypes expanded above 0.001 appeared in blood too.

This TCR derives from a woman aged 50 to 60 with Graves' ophthalmopathy. Sequenced sample: blood. The V and J genes are TRBV20-1 and TRBJ1-5; the DNA was not compared with TRBD1, the D call given in the table. CDR3 amino acids: CSARDRRPGADSNQPQHL.